This record covers a single T cell receptor (beta chain). This sample is part of a study of T-cell reconstitution after alpha-beta-depleted transplantation in children. The TCRbeta library was prepared with unique molecular identifiers. MiXCR, run by TCRdb on the PCR reads, gives a single entry per CDR3 protein. The sample shows around 420,000 distinct CDR3 sequences, 15% to 20% of them seen only once. Trimming pared 5 bases from V and 2 bases from J, leaving 12 bases between. The V gene's germline CDR1 is SGHTA and CDR2 FQGNSA. The CDR3 consists of 14 residues. The J gene is TRBJ2-5, the V gene TRBV7-2; tentative D call: TRBD1 (6 bases). The sequencing used PBMCs, mostly from graft donor cells, collected 360 days after TCRalphabeta/CD19-depleted stem cell transplant. The TCR originated in a boy under two years old who had a stem cell transplant for Wiskott-Aldrich syndrome, so the T cells may come from the graft donor. CDR3 in DNA: TGTGCCAGCAGCCTGAGACAGGCGCAAGAGACCCAGTACTTC. Translating it yields CASSLRQAQETQYF.